Sequencing of this TCR beta chain was carried out in a study of a mutant IDH1 vaccine in newly diagnosed glioma. This CDR3 region has 14 residues. CDR1 and CDR2 from the germline V gene are KGHSH and LQKENI. V was pared by 3 bases and J by 1 base, with 0 bases of the junction left unmatched. In the case of this clone: Its target is unknown.

Clones were read by immunoSEQ multiplex PCR, and TCRdb kept only the in-frame ones, dropping some. The sample comprises tens of thousands of clones, about two thirds of which are singletons, and about 5% rests with the top ten. Time point of the sample: week 47, end of study. The study gave 300 ug of mutant IDH1 20-mer peptide per vaccine dose, with topical imiquimod. This chain joins TRBV18 and TRBJ1-2; the match to TRBD1 covers 9 bases. This TCR was recovered from a man aged 35 to 55 with glioma. Some clones in this sample may be carry-over from other donors' samples. The sequencing used peripheral blood mononuclear cells (PBMCs), collected from a glioma patient whose treatment included an IDH1 peptide vaccine. CDR3 residues: CASSPTGGNYGYTF. The CDR3 DNA reads as TGTGCCAGCTCACCGACAGGGGGTAACTATGGCTACACCTTC.